This is a list of T cell receptor beta chains from one sample in a study of identical twins. TCRdb called the 5' RACE reads again in MiXCR, with one record for every CDR3 protein. This sample has hundreds of thousands of distinct CDR3 sequences, with approximately 20% found just once. These data are also associated with another study on yellow fever vaccine responses in identical twins.

Sequencing was performed on CD4+ T cells sorted from blood. The receptors were gathered from a woman under 30 in good health. Both conserved end residues are part of each CDR3. A D gene is named only where the DNA matches it firmly. Clone size appears in some rows only: once, few, many, or a class for an expanded clone.

15	.	few	TRBJ2-3	TRBV29-1	CSVEDREDTTDTQYF	TGCAGCGTTGAAGATCGAGAGGACACCACAGATACGCAGTATTTT
17	TRBD2	.	TRBJ2-7	TRBV5-1	CASSLGGLAVSSYEQYF	TGCGCCAGCAGCTTAGGGGGACTAGCCGTGAGCTCCTACGAGCAGTACTTC
17	TRBD2	.	TRBJ2-1	TRBV29-1	CSVPGLRTSGRGDEQFF	TGCAGCGTTCCCGGACTTAGGACTAGCGGGAGGGGTGATGAGCAGTTCTTC
15	.	.	TRBJ2-3	TRBV7-8	CASSLRHGSTDTQYF	TGTGCCAGCAGCTTGAGACATGGAAGCACAGATACGCAGTATTTT
14	.	.	TRBJ1-2	TRBV19	CASSIPGQLYGYTF	TGTGCCAGTAGTATCCCGGGACAACTCTATGGCTACACCTTC
16	TRBD1	few	TRBJ1-2	TRBV9	CASSVDQGTGDYGYTF	TGTGCCAGCAGCGTAGACCAAGGGACAGGGGACTATGGCTACACCTTC
15	.	.	TRBJ2-3	TRBV7-9	CASSLVLSSTDTQYF	TGTGCCAGCAGCTTAGTTTTAAGTAGCACAGATACGCAGTATTTT
17	TRBD2	.	TRBJ2-1	TRBV4-1	CASSQGLGLAGNNEQFF	TGCGCCAGCAGCCAAGGCTTGGGACTAGCGGGTAACAATGAGCAGTTCTTC
12	.	.	TRBJ2-5	TRBV29-1	CSVGGGQETQYF	TGCAGCGTTGGAGGGGGCCAAGAGACCCAGTACTTC
15	TRBD2	.	TRBJ2-1	TRBV2	CASSGLAVRGNEQFF	TGTGCCAGCAGTGGACTAGCGGTGCGTGGGAATGAGCAGTTCTTC
17	TRBD1	few	TRBJ1-1	TRBV7-8	CASSLLSIRTGNTEAFF	TGTGCCAGCAGCTTACTCTCCATCCGGACAGGCAACACTGAAGCTTTCTTT
15	.	.	TRBJ2-1	TRBV6-2/TRBV6-3	CASSYSVPGVSGQFF	TGTGCCAGCAGTTACTCGGTCCCCGGCGTCAGCGGGCAGTTCTTC
15	TRBD2	.	TRBJ2-4	TRBV20-1	CSASRVAGYENIQYF	TGCAGTGCCTCCCGGGTAGCGGGATATGAAAACATTCAGTACTTC
14	.	.	TRBJ2-2	TRBV5-1	CASRGRINTGELFF	TGCGCCAGCAGGGGCAGGATTAACACCGGGGAGCTGTTTTTT
17	TRBD2	.	TRBJ2-7	TRBV11-3	CASQRTKTSGRAYEQYF	TGTGCCAGCCAACGAACCAAAACTAGCGGGAGGGCCTACGAGCAGTACTTC
16	.	.	TRBJ2-1	TRBV4-2	CASSQDRGGAGNEQFF	TGTGCCAGCAGCCAAGATCGAGGGGGGGCCGGTAATGAGCAGTTCTTC
14	TRBD1	few	TRBJ2-7	TRBV12-3/TRBV12-4	CASSLARDRGEQYF	TGTGCCAGCAGTTTAGCGAGGGACAGGGGCGAGCAGTACTTC
14	TRBD1	.	TRBJ2-1	TRBV9	CASSAGQAVGEQFF	TGTGCCAGCAGCGCGGGACAGGCGGTAGGTGAGCAGTTCTTC
13	.	.	TRBJ1-1	TRBV29-1	CSVLRTDSTEAFF	TGCAGCGTTTTGAGGACGGACTCCACTGAAGCTTTCTTT
12	.	.	TRBJ2-3	TRBV7-2	CASSLDVGPRHF	TGTGCCAGCAGCTTAGATGTGGGGCCAAGACATTTT
14	.	.	TRBJ2-2	TRBV20-1	CSAMGYRNTGELFF	TGCAGTGCAATGGGTTACAGGAACACCGGGGAGCTGTTTTTT
15	.	many	TRBJ1-1	TRBV12-3/TRBV12-4	CASSFGAGINTEAFF	TGTGCCAGCAGTTTTGGGGCAGGGATTAACACTGAAGCTTTCTTT
14	TRBD2	.	TRBJ2-1	TRBV11-2	CASSNTGLHNEQFF	TGTGCCAGCAGCAATACGGGACTACACAATGAGCAGTTCTTC
16	.	.	TRBJ2-4	TRBV6-1	CASSRQAGSAKNIQYF	TGTGCCAGCAGTCGTCAGGCGGGGTCGGCCAAAAACATTCAGTACTTC
16	TRBD2	.	TRBJ2-1	TRBV27	CASSLVVLAGGNEQFF	TGTGCCAGCAGTTTAGTGGTCCTAGCGGGAGGCAATGAGCAGTTCTTC
14	TRBD1	few	TRBJ1-6	TRBV20-1	CSARVAGGNSPLHF	TGCAGTGCTAGAGTTGCAGGGGGGAATTCACCCCTCCACTTT
13	.	once	TRBJ1-1	TRBV10-1	CASSDLLNTEAFF	TGCGCCAGCAGTGACCTTCTGAACACTGAAGCTTTCTTT
14	.	few	TRBJ1-1	TRBV11-2	CASSSVIPGAEAFF	TGTGCCAGCAGCTCGGTCATCCCGGGGGCTGAAGCTTTCTTT
14	TRBD1	.	TRBJ2-3	TRBV9	CASTETGSVNTQYF	TGTGCCAGCACCGAGACAGGGTCGGTTAATACGCAGTATTTT
17	.	.	TRBJ2-6	TRBV12-3/TRBV12-4	CACSQTGVVPGANVLTF	TGTGCCTGCAGCCAGACAGGTGTGGTCCCTGGGGCCAACGTCCTGACTTTC
14	TRBD2	.	TRBJ2-3	TRBV7-2	CASRGGVSTDTQYF	TGTGCCAGCAGGGGGGGGGTGAGCACAGATACGCAGTATTTT
14	.	few	TRBJ2-2	TRBV6-1	CATSKGANTGELFF	TGTGCCACCTCAAAGGGAGCGAACACCGGGGAGCTGTTTTTT
15	.	.	TRBJ1-2	TRBV3-1	CASSQDSRGNYGYTF	TGTGCCAGCAGCCAAGATAGTAGAGGGAACTATGGCTACACCTTC
15	.	.	TRBJ2-7	TRBV15	CATSRGGAGPDEQYF	TGTGCCACCAGCAGAGGGGGAGCAGGGCCGGACGAGCAGTACTTC
10	.	.	TRBJ1-1	TRBV20-1	CSRTNTEAFF	TGCAGTCGTACGAACACTGAAGCTTTCTTT
15	TRBD1	many	TRBJ2-3	TRBV7-8	CASSLSGGATDTQYF	TGTGCCAGCAGCTTATCAGGGGGAGCCACAGATACGCAGTATTTT
13	.	few	TRBJ1-6	TRBV15	CATSREGFSPLHF	TGTGCCACCAGCAGAGAGGGGTTTTCACCCCTCCACTTT
12	.	few	TRBJ1-1	TRBV20-1	CSASEGFGEAFF	TGCAGTGCTTCCGAGGGGTTTGGTGAAGCTTTCTTT
15	TRBD2	few	TRBJ2-1	TRBV6-8	CASSYGRAMSDEQFF	TGTGCCAGCAGCTACGGGAGGGCCATGTCCGATGAGCAGTTCTTC
15	TRBD2	.	TRBJ2-1	TRBV28	CASSGAAGAYNEQFF	TGTGCCAGCAGTGGTGCGGCGGGAGCCTACAATGAGCAGTTCTTC
13	.	.	TRBJ2-1	TRBV5-1	CASSYQQGGEQFF	TGCGCCAGCAGCTATCAACAGGGTGGTGAGCAGTTCTTC
15	.	few	TRBJ1-1	TRBV12-3/TRBV12-4	CASSSSGPLNTEAFF	TGTGCCAGCAGCTCCTCGGGACCCCTAAACACTGAAGCTTTCTTT
12	.	few	TRBJ1-2	TRBV28	CASKARGYGYTF	TGTGCCAGCAAGGCCCGTGGCTATGGCTACACCTTC
15	.	.	TRBJ1-1	TRBV3-1	CASREGVWANTEAFF	TGTGCCAGCCGGGAGGGGGTGTGGGCAAACACTGAAGCTTTCTTT
12	.	.	TRBJ2-2	TRBV3-1	CASSQNPGELFF	TGTGCCAGCAGCCAAAATCCCGGGGAGCTGTTTTTT
16	TRBD2	.	TRBJ2-1	TRBV20-1	CSARDRRGGSYNEQFF	TGCAGTGCTAGAGATCGGCGGGGGGGCTCCTACAATGAGCAGTTCTTC
17	TRBD1	.	TRBJ2-3	TRBV20-1	CSARDPGTGLFADTQYF	TGCAGTGCTAGGGACCCCGGGACAGGGTTGTTCGCAGATACGCAGTATTTT